This record covers a single T cell receptor beta chain. The data belong to a study of blood T cell repertoires in COVID-19. Some clones are missing from TCRdb's copy, which holds only in-frame ones; the method was immunoSEQ multiplex PCR. The sample lists 300,000 to 350,000 clones; approximately 86% were seen once. This CDR3 region has 16 residues. V lost 10 bases and J lost 3; bases outside the gene matches: 13. CDR1 ENHRY and CDR2 SYGVKD come from the germline V gene. V and J are TRBV10-3 and TRBJ2-1; 9 nucleotides align to TRBD2. Sequences were obtained from PBMCs or T cells enriched from blood (not recorded which). The clonotype was recovered from a woman aged 40 to 55 with acute COVID-19. CDR3 nucleotides: TGTGCCACCCTGCAGCGGGAGGCCTCCCTCTACAATGAGCAGTTCTTC. This encodes CATLQREASLYNEQFF.